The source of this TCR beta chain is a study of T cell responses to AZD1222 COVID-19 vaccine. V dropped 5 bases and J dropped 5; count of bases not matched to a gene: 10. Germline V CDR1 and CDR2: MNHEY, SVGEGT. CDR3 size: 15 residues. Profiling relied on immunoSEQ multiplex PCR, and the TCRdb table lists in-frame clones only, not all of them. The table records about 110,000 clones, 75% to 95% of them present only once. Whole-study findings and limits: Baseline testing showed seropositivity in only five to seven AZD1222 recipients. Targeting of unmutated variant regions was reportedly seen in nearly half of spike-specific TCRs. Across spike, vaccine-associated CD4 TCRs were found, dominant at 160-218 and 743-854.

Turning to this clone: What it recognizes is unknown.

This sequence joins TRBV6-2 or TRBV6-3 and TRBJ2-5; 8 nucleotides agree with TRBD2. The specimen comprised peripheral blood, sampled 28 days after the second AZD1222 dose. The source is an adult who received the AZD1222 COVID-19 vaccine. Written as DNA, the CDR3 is TGTGCCAGCAGTCTTGCTCGGACTAGCCGGGAGACCCAGTACTTC. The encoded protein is CASSLARTSRETQYF.